This TCR beta chain came from a study of vaccination and CD4 T cells after COVID-19. Study-wide results and limits: Looking at convalescent patients, 304 of their 307 vaccine-specific clones were spike mono-reactive.

Remarks on this clonotype: Its antigen is currently unknown.

The assay that was used to sequence DNA from cultured CD4+ T cells was the Oncomine TCR Beta short-read assay. TCRdb recomputed calls from the PCR reads with MiXCR, one row per CDR3 protein. The sample contains more than 10,000 distinct CDR3 sequences, 30% to 45% of which appear only once. The germline CDR1 and CDR2 sequences are SGHTA and FQGNSA. There are 16 residues in the CDR3. V lost 2 bases and J lost 4, with 16 bases in between. Specified treatment: 10-day PBMC culture with coronavirus spike peptide pools or control peptides (ViraFEST assay). This TCR derives from a human donor with COVID-19. Sample: cultured CD4+ T cells from blood. The rearrangement uses TRBV7-2 and TRBJ2-3; D call uncertain. CDR3 protein: CASSLNLRAFADTQYF. The DNA of the CDR3 is TGTGCCAGCAGCTTAAATCTCCGGGCATTCGCAGATACGCAGTATTTT.